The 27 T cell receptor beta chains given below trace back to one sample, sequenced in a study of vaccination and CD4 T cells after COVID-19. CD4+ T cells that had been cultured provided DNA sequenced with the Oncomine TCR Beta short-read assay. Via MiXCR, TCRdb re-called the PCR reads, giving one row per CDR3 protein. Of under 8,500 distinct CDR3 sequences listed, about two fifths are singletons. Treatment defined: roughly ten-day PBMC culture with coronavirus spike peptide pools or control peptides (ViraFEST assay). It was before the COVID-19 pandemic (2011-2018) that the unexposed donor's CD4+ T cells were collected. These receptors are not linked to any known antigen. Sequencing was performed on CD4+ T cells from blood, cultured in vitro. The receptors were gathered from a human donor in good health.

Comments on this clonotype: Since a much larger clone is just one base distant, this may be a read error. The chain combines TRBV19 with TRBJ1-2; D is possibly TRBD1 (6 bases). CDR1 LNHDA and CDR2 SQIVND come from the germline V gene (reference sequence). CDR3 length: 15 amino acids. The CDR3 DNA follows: TGTGTCAGTACCTCCTACCGACAGGAAAAGGATGGCTACACCTTC. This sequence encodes CVSTSYRQEKDGYTF. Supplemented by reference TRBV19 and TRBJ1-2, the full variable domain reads DGGITQSPKYLFRKEGQNVTLSCEQNLNHDAMYWYRQDPGQGLRLIYYSQIVNDFQKGDIAEGYSVSREKKESFPLTVTSAQKNPTAFYLCVSTSYRQEKDGYTFGSGTRLTVV.

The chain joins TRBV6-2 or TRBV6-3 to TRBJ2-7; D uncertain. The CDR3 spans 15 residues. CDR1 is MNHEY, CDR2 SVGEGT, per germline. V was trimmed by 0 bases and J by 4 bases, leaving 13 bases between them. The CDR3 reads CASSYSRGVGYEQYF. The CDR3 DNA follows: TGTGCCAGCAGTTACTCACGAGGAGTGGGGTACGAGCAGTACTTC.

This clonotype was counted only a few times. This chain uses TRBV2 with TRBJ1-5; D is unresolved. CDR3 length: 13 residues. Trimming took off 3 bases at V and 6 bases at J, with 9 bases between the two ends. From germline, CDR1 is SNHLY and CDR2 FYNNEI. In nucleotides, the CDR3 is TGTGCCAGCAGTGAGGGTTTAGGTCAGCCCCAGCATTTT. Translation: CASSEGLGQPQHF. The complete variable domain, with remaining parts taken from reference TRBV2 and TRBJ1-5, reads EPEVTQTPSHQVTQMGQEVILRCVPISNHLYFYWYRQILGQKVEFLVSFYNNEISEKSEIFDDQFSVERPDGSNFTLKIRSTKLEDSAMYFCASSEGLGQPQHFGDGTRLSIL.

The CDR3 DNA is TGTGCCACCAGCGGACAAGCTGGAAACACCATATATTTT. Residues: CATSGQAGNTIYF. This chain joins TRBV15 and TRBJ1-3; D is perhaps TRBD1 (5 bases). The CDR3 length is 13 residues. Trimming stripped 5 bases from V and 2 bases from J, with 7 bases between. Germline V gene lookup returns CDR1 LNHNV and CDR2 YYDKDF (reference sequence).

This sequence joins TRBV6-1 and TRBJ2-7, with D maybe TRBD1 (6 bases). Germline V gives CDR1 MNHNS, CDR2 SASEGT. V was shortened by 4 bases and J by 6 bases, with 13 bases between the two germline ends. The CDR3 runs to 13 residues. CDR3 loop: CASSVAGVSEQYF. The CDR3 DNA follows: TGTGCCAGCAGTGTTGCAGGGGTAAGCGAGCAGTACTTC.

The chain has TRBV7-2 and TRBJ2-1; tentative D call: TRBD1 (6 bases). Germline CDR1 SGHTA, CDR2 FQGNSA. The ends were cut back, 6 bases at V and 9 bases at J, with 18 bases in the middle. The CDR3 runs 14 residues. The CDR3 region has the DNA TGTGCCAGCAGTCAAACAGGGCCCCGGAGTGAGCAGTTCTTC. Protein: CASSQTGPRSEQFF.

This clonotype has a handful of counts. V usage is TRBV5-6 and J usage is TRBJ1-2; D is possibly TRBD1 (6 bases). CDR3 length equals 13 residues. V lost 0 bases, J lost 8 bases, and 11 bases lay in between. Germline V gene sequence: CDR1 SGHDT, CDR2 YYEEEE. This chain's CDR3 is CASSLGGAYGYTF. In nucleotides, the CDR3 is TGTGCCAGCAGCTTGGGGGGGGCTTACGGCTACACCTTC.

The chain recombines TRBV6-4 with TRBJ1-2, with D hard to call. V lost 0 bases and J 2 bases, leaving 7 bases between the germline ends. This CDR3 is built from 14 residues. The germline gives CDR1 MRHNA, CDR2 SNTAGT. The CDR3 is CASSDSGGNYGYTF. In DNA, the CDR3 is TGTGCCAGCAGTGACTCGGGCGGGAACTATGGCTACACCTTC.

CDR3 sequence (DNA): TGTGCCAGCAGTGATGGTCGAGAGGCTTTCTTT. Translation gives CASSDGREAFF. This sequence joins TRBV6-1 and TRBJ1-1, with unresolved D. Trimming removed 3 bases at V and 11 bases at J, with 10 bases between. The CDR3 has 11 amino acids. Germline CDR1 MNHNS, CDR2 SASEGT.

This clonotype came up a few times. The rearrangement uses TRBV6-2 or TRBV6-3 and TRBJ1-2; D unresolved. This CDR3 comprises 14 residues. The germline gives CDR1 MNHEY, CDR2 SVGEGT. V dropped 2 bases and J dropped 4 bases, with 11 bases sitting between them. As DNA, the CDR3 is TGTGCCAGCAGTTACGACCCGGCCATCTATGGCTACACCTTC. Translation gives CASSYDPAIYGYTF.

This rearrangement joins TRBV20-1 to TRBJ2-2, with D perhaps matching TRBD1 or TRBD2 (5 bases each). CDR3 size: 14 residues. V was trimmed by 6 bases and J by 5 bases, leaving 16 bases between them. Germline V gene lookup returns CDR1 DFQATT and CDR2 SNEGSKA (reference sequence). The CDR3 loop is CSATRDGRTGELFF. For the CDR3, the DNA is TGCAGTGCCACACGGGACGGTCGAACCGGGGAGCTGTTTTTT.

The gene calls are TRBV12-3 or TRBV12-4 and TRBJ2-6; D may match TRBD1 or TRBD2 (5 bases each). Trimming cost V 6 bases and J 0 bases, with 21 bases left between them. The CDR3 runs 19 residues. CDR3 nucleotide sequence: TGTGCCAGCAGGCTCCTCATTGATGGGGGTGGCTCTGGGGCCAACGTCCTGACTTTC. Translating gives CASRLLIDGGGSGANVLTF.

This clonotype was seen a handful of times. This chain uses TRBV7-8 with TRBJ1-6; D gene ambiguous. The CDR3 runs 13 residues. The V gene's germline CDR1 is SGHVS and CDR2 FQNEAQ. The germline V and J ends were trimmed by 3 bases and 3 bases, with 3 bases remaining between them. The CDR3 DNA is TGTGCCAGCAGCTTTGGCTATAATTCACCCCTCCACTTT. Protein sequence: CASSFGYNSPLHF. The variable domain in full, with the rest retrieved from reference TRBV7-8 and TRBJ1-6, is GAGVSQSPRYKVAKRGQDVALRCDPISGHVSLFWYQQALGQGPEFLTYFQNEAQLDKSGLPSDRFFAERPEGSVSTLKIQRTQQEDSAVYLCASSFGYNSPLHFGNGTRLTVT.

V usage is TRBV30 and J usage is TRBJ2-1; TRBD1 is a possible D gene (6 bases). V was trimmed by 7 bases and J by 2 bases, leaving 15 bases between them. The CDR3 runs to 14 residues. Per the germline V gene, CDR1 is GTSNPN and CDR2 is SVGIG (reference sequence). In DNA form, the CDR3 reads TGTGCCTCGACCGGGACATCAACCTACAATGAGCAGTTCTTC. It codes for CASTGTSTYNEQFF.

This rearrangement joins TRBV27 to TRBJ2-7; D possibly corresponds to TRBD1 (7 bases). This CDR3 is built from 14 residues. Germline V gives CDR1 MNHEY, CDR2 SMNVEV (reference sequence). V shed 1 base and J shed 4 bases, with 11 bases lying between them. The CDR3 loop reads CASSLFPGGYEQYF. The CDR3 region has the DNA TGTGCCAGCAGTTTATTTCCAGGGGGGTACGAGCAGTACTTC.

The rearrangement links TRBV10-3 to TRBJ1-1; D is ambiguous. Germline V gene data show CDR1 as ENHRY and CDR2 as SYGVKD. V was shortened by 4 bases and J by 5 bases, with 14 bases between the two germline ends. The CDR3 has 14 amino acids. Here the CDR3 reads CAISVGAEGTEAFF. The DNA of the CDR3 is TGTGCCATCAGTGTAGGCGCAGAAGGGACTGAAGCTTTCTTT.

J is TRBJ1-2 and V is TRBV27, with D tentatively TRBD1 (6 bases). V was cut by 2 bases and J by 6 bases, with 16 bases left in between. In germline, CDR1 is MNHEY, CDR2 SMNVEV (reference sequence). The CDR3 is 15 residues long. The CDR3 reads CASSLTTGGADGYTF. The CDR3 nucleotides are TGTGCCAGCAGTTTAACTACCGGGGGCGCAGATGGCTACACCTTC.

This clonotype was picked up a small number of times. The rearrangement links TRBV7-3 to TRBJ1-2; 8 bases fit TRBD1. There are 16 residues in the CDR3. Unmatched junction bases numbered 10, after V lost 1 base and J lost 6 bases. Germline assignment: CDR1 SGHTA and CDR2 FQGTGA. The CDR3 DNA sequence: TGTGCCAGCAGCTTAATAGCCGGACAGGGCGCGGATGGCTACACCTTC. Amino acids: CASSLIAGQGADGYTF.

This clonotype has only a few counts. The CDR3 DNA is TGCAGTGCCAAAGACTCCTATAATTCACCCCTCCACTTT. This sequence encodes CSAKDSYNSPLHF. The chain links TRBV20-1 to TRBJ1-6; no firm D call. The CDR3 is made up of 13 amino acids. The V gene's germline CDR1 is DFQATT and CDR2 SNEGSKA (reference sequence). Trimming left V 6 bases short and J 0 bases short, with 6 bases between.

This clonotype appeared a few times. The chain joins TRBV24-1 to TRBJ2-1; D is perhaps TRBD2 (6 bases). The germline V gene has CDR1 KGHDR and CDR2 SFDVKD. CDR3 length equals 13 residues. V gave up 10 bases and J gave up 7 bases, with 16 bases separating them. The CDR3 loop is CATAGSGPNEQFF. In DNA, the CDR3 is TGTGCCACGGCGGGGAGCGGTCCGAATGAGCAGTTCTTC.

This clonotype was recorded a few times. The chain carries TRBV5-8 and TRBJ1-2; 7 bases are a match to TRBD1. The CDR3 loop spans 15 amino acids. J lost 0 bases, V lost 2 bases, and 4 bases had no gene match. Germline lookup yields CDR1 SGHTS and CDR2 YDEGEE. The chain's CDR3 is CASSLQGWSNYGYTF. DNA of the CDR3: TGTGCCAGCAGCTTACAGGGGTGGTCTAACTATGGCTACACCTTC.

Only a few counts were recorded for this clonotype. The CDR3 sequence is CSVGGSNYGYTF. CDR3 nucleotide sequence: TGCAGTGTTGGTGGCAGTAACTATGGCTACACCTTC. The chain has TRBV20-1 and TRBJ1-2; unclear D gene. The germline V gene encodes CDR1 DFQATT and CDR2 SNEGSKA (reference sequence). Trimming took 7 bases from V and 1 from J, leaving 10 bases between them. The CDR3 is made up of 12 amino acids.

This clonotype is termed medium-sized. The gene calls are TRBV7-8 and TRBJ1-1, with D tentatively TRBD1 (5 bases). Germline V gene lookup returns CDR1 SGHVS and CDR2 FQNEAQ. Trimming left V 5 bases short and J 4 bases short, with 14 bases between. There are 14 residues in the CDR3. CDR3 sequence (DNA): TGTGCCAGCAGCCAGGGACGGGTTGGCACTGAAGCTTTCTTT. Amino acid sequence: CASSQGRVGTEAFF.

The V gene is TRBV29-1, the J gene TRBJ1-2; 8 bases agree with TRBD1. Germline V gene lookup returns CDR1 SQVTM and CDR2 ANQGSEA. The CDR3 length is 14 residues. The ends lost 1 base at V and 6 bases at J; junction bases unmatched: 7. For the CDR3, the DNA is TGCAGCGTTGAAGCGGACAGGGTGATAAATGGCTACACCTTC. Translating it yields CSVEADRVINGYTF.

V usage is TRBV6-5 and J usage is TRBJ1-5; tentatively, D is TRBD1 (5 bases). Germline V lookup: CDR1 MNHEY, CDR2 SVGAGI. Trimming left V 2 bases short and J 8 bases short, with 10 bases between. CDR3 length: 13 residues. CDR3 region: CASSYLGREPQHF. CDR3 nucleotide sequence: TGTGCCAGCAGTTACCTGGGGCGGGAGCCCCAGCATTTT.

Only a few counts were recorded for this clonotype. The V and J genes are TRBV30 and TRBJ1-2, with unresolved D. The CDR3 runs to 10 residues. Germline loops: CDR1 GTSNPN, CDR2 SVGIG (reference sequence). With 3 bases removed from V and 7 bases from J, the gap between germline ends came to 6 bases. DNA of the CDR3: TGTGCCTGGAGGGAGGGTGGCTACACCTTC. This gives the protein CAWREGGYTF.

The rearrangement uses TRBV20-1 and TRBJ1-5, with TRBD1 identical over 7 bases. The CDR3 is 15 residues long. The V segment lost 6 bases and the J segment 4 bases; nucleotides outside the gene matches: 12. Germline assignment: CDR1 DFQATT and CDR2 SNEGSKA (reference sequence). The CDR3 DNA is TGCAGTGCCCAAAACTCGGACAGGATTAATCAGCCCCAGCATTTT. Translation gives CSAQNSDRINQPQHF.